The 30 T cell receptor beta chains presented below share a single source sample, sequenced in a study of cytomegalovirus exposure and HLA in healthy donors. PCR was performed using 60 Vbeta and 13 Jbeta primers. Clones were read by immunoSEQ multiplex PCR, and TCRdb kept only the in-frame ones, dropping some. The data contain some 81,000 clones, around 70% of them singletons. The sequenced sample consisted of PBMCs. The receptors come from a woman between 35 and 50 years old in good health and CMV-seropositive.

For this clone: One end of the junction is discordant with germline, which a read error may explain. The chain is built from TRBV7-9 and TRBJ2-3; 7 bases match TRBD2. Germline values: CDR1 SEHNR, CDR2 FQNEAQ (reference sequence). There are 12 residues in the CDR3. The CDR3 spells CSSSPAGGTQYF. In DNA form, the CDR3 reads TGTTCCAGCAGCCCCGCCGGGGGGACGCAGTATTTT.

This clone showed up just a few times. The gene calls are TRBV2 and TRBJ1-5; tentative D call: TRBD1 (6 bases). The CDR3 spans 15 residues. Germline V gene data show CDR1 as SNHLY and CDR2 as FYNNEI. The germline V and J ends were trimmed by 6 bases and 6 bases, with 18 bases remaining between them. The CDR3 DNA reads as TGTGCCAGCAGCGAACAGGGATTGGTGGGTCAGCCCCAGCATTTT. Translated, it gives CASSEQGLVGQPQHF.

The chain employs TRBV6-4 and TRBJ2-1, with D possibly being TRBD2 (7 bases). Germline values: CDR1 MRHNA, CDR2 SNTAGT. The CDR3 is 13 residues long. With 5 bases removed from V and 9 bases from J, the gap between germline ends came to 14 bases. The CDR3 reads CASSLRGAGEQFF. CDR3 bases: TGTGCCAGCAGTTTACGGGGGGCCGGTGAGCAGTTCTTC.

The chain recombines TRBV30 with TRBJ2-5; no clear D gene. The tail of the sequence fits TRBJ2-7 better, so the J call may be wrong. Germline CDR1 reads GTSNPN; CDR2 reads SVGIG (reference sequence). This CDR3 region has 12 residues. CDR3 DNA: TGTGCCTGGAACCCCGGAGCCTACGAGCAGTACTTC. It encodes CAWNPGAYEQYF.

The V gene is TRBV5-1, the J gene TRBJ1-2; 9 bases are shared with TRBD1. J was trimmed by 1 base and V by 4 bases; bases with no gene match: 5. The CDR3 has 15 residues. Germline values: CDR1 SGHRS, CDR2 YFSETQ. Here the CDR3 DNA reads TGCGCCAGCAGCGAGGGACAGGGAATTAACTATGGCTACACCTTC. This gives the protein CASSEGQGINYGYTF.

The CDR3 DNA reads as TGTGCCAACCCGACAGAATCTAACTATGGCTACACCTTC. Encoded protein: CANPTESNYGYTF. The genes are TRBV2 and TRBJ1-2, with D tentatively TRBD1 (5 bases). The CDR3 has 13 amino acids. Trimming took off 10 bases at V and 0 bases at J, with 12 bases between the two ends. The germline V gene encodes CDR1 SNHLY and CDR2 FYNNEI.

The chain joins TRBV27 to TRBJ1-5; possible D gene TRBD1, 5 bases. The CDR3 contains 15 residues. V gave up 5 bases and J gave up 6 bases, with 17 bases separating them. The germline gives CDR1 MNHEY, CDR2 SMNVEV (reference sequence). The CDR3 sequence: CASSPGRLGGQPQHF. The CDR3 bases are TGTGCCAGCAGTCCGGGGCGGCTGGGGGGTCAGCCCCAGCATTTT.

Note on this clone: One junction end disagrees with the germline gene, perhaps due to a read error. The CDR3 DNA is TGCAGCGTTACGCTCCGAACTAACTATGGCTACCCCTTC. This translates into CSVTLRTNYGYPF. The V call is TRBV29-1, the J call TRBJ1-2; no reliable D call. This CDR3 contains 13 residues. The V gene's germline CDR1 is SQVTM and CDR2 ANQGSEA.

The CDR3 nucleotides are TGTGCCAGCTCACCAAGACAGGCAACTGGGGCCAACGTCCTGACTTTC. Its protein is CASSPRQATGANVLTF. This chain uses TRBV18 with TRBJ2-6; D might be TRBD1 (6 bases). The CDR3 is made up of 16 amino acids. The germline V and J ends were trimmed by 2 bases and 2 bases, with 10 bases remaining between them. The germline CDR1 and CDR2 sequences are KGHSH and LQKENI.

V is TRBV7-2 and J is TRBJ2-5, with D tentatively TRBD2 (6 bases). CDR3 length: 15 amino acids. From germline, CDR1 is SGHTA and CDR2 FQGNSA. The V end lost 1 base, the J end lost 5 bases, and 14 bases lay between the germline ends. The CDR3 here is CASSLVSGGGETQYF. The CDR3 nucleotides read TGTGCCAGCAGCTTAGTATCGGGCGGAGGGGAGACCCAGTACTTC.

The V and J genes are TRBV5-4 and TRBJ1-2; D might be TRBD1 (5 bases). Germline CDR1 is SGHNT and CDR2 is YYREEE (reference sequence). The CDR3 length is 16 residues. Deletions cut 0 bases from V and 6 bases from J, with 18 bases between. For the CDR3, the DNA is TGTGCCAGCAGCTTGGAATTTGGGCAGGGCGCAAATGGCTACACCTTC. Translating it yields CASSLEFGQGANGYTF. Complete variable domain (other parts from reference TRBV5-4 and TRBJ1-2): ETGVTQSPTHLIKTRGQQVTLRCSSQSGHNTVSWYQQALGQGPQFIFQYYREEENGRGNFPPRFSGLQFPNYSSELNVNALELDDSALYLCASSLEFGQGANGYTFGSGTRLTVV.

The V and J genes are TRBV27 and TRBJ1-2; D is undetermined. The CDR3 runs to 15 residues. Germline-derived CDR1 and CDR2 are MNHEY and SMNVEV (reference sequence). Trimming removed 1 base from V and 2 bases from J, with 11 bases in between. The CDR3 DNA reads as TGTGCCAGCAGTTTATTTTCGTCCGCGAACTATGGCTACACCTTC. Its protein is CASSLFSSANYGYTF.

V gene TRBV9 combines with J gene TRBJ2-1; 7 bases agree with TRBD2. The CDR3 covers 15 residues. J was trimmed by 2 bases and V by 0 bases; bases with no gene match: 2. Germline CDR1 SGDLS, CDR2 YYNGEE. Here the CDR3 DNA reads TGTGCCAGCAGCGTAGAGGGAGGGACCTACAATGAGCAGTTCTTC. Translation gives CASSVEGGTYNEQFF.

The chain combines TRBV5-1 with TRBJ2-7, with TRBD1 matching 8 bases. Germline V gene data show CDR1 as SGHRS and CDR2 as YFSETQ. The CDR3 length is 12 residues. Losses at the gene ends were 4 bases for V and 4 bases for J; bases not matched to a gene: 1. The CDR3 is CASSRTGYEQYF. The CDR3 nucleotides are TGCGCCAGCAGCCGGACAGGGTACGAGCAGTACTTC.

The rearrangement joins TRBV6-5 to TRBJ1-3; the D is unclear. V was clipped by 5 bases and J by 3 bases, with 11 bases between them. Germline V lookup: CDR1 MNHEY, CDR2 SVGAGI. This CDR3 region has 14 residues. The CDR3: CASSPEYSGNTIYF. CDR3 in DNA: TGTGCCAGCAGTCCGGAGTATAGTGGAAACACCATATATTTT.

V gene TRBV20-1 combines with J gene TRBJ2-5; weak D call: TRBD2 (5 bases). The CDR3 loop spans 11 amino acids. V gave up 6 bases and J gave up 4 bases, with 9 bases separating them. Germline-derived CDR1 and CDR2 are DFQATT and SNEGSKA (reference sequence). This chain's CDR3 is CSAEVGETQYF. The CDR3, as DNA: TGCAGTGCGGAGGTGGGAGAGACCCAGTACTTC.

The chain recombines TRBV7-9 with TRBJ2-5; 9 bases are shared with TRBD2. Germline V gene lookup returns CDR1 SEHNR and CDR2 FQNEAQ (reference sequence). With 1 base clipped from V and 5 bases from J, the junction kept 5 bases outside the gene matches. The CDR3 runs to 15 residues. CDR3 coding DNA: TGTGCCAGCAGCTTAGGTCCTAGCGGGGAGGAGACCCAGTACTTC. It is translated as CASSLGPSGEETQYF.

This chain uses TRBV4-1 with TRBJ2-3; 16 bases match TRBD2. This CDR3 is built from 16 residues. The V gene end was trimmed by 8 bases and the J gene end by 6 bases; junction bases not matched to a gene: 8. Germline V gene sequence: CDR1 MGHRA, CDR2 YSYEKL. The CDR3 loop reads CASAPGTSGGADTQYF. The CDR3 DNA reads TGCGCCAGCGCCCCCGGGACTAGCGGGGGGGCGGATACGCAGTATTTT.

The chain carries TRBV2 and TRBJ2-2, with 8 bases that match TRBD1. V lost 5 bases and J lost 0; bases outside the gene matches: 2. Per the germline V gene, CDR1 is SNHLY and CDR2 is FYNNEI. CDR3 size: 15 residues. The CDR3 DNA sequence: TGTGCCAGCAGTCGGGACAGGTCGAACACCGGGGAGCTGTTTTTT. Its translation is CASSRDRSNTGELFF.

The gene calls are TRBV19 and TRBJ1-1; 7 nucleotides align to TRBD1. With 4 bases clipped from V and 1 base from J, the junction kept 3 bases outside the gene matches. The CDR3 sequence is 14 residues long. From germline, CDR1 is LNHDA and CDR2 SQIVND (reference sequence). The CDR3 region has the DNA TGTGCCAGTAGTAGTAGACAGGGGAACACTGAAGCTTTCTTT. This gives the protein CASSSRQGNTEAFF.

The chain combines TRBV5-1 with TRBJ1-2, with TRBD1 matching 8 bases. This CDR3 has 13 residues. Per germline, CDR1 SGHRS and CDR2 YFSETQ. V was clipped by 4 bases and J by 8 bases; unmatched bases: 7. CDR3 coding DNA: TGCGCCAGCAGCGAGGGACAGGCCAACGGCTACACCTTC. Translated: CASSEGQANGYTF.

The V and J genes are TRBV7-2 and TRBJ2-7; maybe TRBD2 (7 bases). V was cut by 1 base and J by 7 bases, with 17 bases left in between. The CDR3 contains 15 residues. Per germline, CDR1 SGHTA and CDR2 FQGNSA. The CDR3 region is CASSLDTGAGGEQYF. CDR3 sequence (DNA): TGTGCCAGCAGCTTAGATACGGGGGCCGGGGGGGAGCAGTACTTC.

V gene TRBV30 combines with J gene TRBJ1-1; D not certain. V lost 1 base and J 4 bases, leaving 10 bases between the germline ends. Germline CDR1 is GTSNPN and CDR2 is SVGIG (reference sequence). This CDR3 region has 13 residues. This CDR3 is CAWSERATTEAFF. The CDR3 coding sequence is TGTGCCTGGAGTGAGCGGGCTACCACTGAAGCTTTCTTT.

CDR3 region: CASSQGNEKLFF. For the CDR3, the DNA is TGTGCCAGCAGTCAGGGGAATGAAAAACTGTTTTTT. The V call is TRBV27, the J call TRBJ1-4; D perhaps matches TRBD1 (6 bases). CDR1 is MNHEY, CDR2 SMNVEV, per germline (reference sequence). This CDR3 spans 12 amino acids. Trimming shortened V by 5 bases and J by 5 bases, and 6 bases separated the two germline ends. The full variable domain, with the rest looked up from reference TRBV27 and TRBJ1-4, is EAQVTQNPRYLITVTGKKLTVTCSQNMNHEYMSWYRQDPGLGLRQIYYSMNVEVTDKGDVPEGYKVSRKEKRNFPLILESPSPNQTSLYFCASSQGNEKLFFGSGTQLSVL.

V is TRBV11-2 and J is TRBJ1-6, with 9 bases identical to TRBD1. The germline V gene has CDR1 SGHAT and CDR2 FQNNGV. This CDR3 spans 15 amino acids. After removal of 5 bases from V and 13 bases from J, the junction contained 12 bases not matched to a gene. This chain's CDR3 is CASSPFQTGGTPLHF. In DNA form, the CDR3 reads TGTGCCAGCAGCCCATTCCAGACAGGGGGTACCCCCCTCCACTTT.

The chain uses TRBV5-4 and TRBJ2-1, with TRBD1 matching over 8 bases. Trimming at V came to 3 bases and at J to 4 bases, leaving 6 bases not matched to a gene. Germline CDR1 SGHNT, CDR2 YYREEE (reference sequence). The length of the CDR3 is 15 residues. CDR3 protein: CASSWSRGRYNEQFF. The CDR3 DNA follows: TGTGCCAGCAGCTGGAGCAGGGGGCGTTACAATGAGCAGTTCTTC.

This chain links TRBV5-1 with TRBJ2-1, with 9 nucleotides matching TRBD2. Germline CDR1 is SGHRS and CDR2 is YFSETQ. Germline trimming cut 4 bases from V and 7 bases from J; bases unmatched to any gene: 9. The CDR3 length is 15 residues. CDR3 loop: CASSGGGGLANEQFF. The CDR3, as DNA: TGCGCCAGCAGCGGGGGAGGGGGACTAGCTAATGAGCAGTTCTTC.

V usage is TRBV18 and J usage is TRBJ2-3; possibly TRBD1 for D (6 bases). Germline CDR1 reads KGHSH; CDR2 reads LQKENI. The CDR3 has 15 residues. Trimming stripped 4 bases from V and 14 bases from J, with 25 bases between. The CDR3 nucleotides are TGTGCCAGCTCACAAATCGAACCTCCGGGACAAAGTTTGTATTTT. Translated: CASSQIEPPGQSLYF.

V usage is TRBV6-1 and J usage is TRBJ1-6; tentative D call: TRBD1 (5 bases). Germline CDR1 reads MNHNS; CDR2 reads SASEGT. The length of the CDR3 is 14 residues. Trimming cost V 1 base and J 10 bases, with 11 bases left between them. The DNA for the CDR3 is TGTGCCAGCAGTGAAGGGGGGGTTGGATCACCCCTCCACTTT. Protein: CASSEGGVGSPLHF.

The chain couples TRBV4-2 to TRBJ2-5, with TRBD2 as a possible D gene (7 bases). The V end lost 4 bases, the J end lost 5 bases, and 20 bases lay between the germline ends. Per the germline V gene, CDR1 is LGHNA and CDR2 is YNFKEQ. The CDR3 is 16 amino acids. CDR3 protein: CASSRGGGAFEETQYF. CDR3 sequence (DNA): TGTGCCAGCAGCCGCGGGGGCGGGGCCTTTGAGGAGACCCAGTACTTC.